These T cell receptor beta chains were read from a single sample in a study of T cell changes during pregnancy in multiple sclerosis. Only in-frame clones appear in the TCRdb table, and some are missing; sequencing was by immunoSEQ multiplex PCR. The sample has some 22,000 clones, about 87% seen once; the top ten hold around 0.97%. The sequencing used CD4+ T cells from peripheral blood mononuclear cells, collected in the second trimester of pregnancy. The receptors originated from a female donor in good health, enrolled as a control in a pregnancy study. CDR3s leave out the opening cysteine and the closing phenylalanine or tryptophan.

TRBJ1-1 TRBV4-1 ASSQRDRANTEAF
TRBJ1-1 TRBV28 ASSQRQGDTEAF
TRBJ2-7 TRBV28 ASKKGLATYEQY
TRBJ1-1 TRBV15 ATSRDPRGHEAF
TRBJ1-1 TRBV5-4 ASSPRAGMNTEAF
TRBJ2-7 TRBV18 ASSPTTSGIGNEQY
TRBJ1-5 TRBV5-5 ASSRQANSNQPQH
TRBJ2-5 TRBV7-3 ASSPRGGWGETQY
TRBJ2-2 TRBV4-1 ASSPRSRVATGELF
TRBJ1-5 TRBV4-1 ASSQLGLGNQPQH
TRBJ2-3 TRBV6-5 ASSSTSGGTTDTQY
TRBJ1-1 TRBV19 ASSIQGVNTEAF
TRBJ2-5 TRBV6-6 ASTPPGKETQY
TRBJ1-2 TRBV29-1 SVDGRGLGNYGYT
TRBJ2-7 TRBV7-6 ASSSATGSYEQY
TRBJ2-1 TRBV9 ASSVQQRVTYNEQF
TRBJ1-4 TRBV5-8 ASRIGTGPLISEKLF
TRBJ1-1 TRBV15 ATRRQGMNTEAF
TRBJ2-3 TRBV9 ASSQRLAGGTDTQY
TRBJ1-2 TRBV18 ASSPKLNYGYT
TRBJ2-1 TRBV6-1 ASSEAERPYNEQF
TRBJ1-1 TRBV4-3 ASSHSGVNTEAF
TRBJ2-3 TRBV30 AADTGDTDTQY
TRBJ2-5 TRBV27 ASSSNSGRGETQY
TRBJ1-1 TRBV5-1 ASSLARGAARNTEAF
TRBJ2-7 TRBV7-2 ASSLAGLAPYEQY
TRBJ1-2 TRBV11-2 ASSFNDWGQGAGKYGYT